This T cell receptor beta chain derives from a study of persistence of HIV-infected CD4 T cells. The length of the CDR3 is 13 residues. Looked up from germline, CDR1 is MNHEY and CDR2 is SVGAGI. V gave up 6 bases and J gave up 6 bases, with 9 bases separating them. Lysates of CMV-infected fibroblasts at approximately 9.6 ug/mL stimulated these cells. Responding CD4+ T cells were sorted by upregulation of both CD40 ligand and CD69. In the case of this clone: What it binds is unknown.

The libraries were made with immunoSEQ version 4 in survey mode. This table comes from immunoSEQ multiplex PCR, and its TCRdb copy is limited to in-frame clones, with some not included. The sample records 7,500 to 8,500 clones, 61% being singletons. Sequences were derived from CD4+ T cells sorted from PBMCs after roughly 18-hour stimulation, sampled from a patient who received antiretroviral therapy. The J gene is TRBJ1-6, the V gene TRBV6-5; no reliable D call. This TCR was sampled from an adult man with HIV who was CMV-seropositive. The CDR3: CASRNGPNSPLHF. In DNA form, the CDR3 reads TGTGCCAGCAGAAACGGACCTAATTCACCCCTCCACTTT.